Below are 22 T cell receptor beta chains sequenced from a single sample in a study of blood T cell repertoires in COVID-19. Clones were read by immunoSEQ multiplex PCR, and TCRdb kept only the in-frame ones, dropping some. The table records about 150,000 clones, approximately 87% of them present only once. Sequenced: peripheral blood. Receptor source: an older woman with acute or convalescent COVID-19.

This chain connects TRBV20-1 to TRBJ1-2; D is ambiguous. Germline V gives CDR1 DFQATT, CDR2 SNEGSKA (reference sequence). This CDR3 has 11 amino acids. Here the CDR3 DNA reads TGCAGGGAGGGTGGAAACTATGGCTACACCTTC. Translation gives CREGGNYGYTF.

This rearrangement joins TRBV18 to TRBJ1-4; TRBD1 matches 9 bases. With V trimmed by 6 bases and J by 7 bases, 6 bases remained unmatched. The CDR3 consists of 14 residues. Germline V lookup: CDR1 KGHSH, CDR2 LQKENI. The CDR3 bases are TGTGCCAGCTCGCGGGGACAGGGTACTGAAAAACTGTTTTTT. Residues: CASSRGQGTEKLFF.

The CDR3 spells CASSRSGLSTDTQYF. For the CDR3, the DNA is TGTGCCAGCAGCCGGAGCGGGCTTAGCACAGATACGCAGTATTTT. The chain recombines TRBV7-8 with TRBJ2-3; D is perhaps TRBD2 (6 bases). V lost 5 bases and J lost 0, with 12 bases in between. Per germline, CDR1 SGHVS and CDR2 FQNEAQ. The CDR3 length is 15 residues.

This clone came up once. V gene TRBV7-9 combines with J gene TRBJ1-2; 7 bases line up with TRBD1. The germline gives CDR1 SEHNR, CDR2 FQNEAQ (reference sequence). Trimming removed 3 bases from V and 3 bases from J; junction bases left unmatched: 10. The CDR3 covers 16 residues. The CDR3 region has the DNA TGTGCCAGCAGCTTTCAACTCGACAGGGCGGACTATGGCTACACCTTC. The encoded protein is CASSFQLDRADYGYTF.

This rearrangement joins TRBV4-2 to TRBJ2-7; no clear D gene. Deletions cut 0 bases from V and 6 bases from J, with 9 bases between. The CDR3 runs 13 residues. In germline, CDR1 is LGHNA, CDR2 YNFKEQ. For the CDR3, the DNA is TGTGCCAGCAGCCAAGATGCGGATGGCGAGCAGTACTTC. It encodes CASSQDADGEQYF.

The J gene is TRBJ1-5, the V gene TRBV6-5, with TRBD1 matching over 9 bases. This CDR3 contains 15 residues. Germline values: CDR1 MNHEY, CDR2 SVGAGI. Trimming removed 6 bases from V and 3 bases from J; junction bases left unmatched: 6. The CDR3 is CASRAGTGLNQPQHF. The CDR3 region has the DNA TGTGCCAGCAGGGCAGGGACAGGGCTCAATCAGCCCCAGCATTTT.

This chain links TRBV5-1 with TRBJ2-3; 11 positions agree with TRBD2. Germline V gives CDR1 SGHRS, CDR2 YFSETQ. Trimming at V came to 0 bases and at J to 3 bases, leaving 6 bases not matched to a gene. The CDR3 length is 17 residues. This chain's CDR3 is CASSLADLAGGTDTQYF. The CDR3 nucleotides read TGCGCCAGCAGCTTGGCCGACCTAGCGGGGGGTACAGATACGCAGTATTTT.

The genes are TRBV2 and TRBJ1-2; unclear D gene. V was trimmed by 3 bases and J by 7 bases, leaving 12 bases between them. The CDR3 sequence is 13 residues long. Germline V gene sequence: CDR1 SNHLY, CDR2 FYNNEI. This CDR3 reads CASSEGPAIGYTF. The CDR3 nucleotides read TGTGCCAGCAGTGAGGGCCCCGCGATTGGCTACACCTTC.

This clone appeared a few times. V is TRBV2 and J is TRBJ1-5; 8 nucleotides line up with TRBD1. The germline gives CDR1 SNHLY, CDR2 FYNNEI. Trimming cost V 4 bases and J 6 bases; bases outside gene matches: 5. CDR3 length: 14 amino acids. CDR3 sequence (DNA): TGTGCCAGCAGTGGGTCAGGGGGCATTCAGCCCCAGCATTTT. Encoded protein: CASSGSGGIQPQHF.

The rearrangement uses TRBV5-1 and TRBJ2-1; possible D gene TRBD2, 6 bases. Per the germline V gene, CDR1 is SGHRS and CDR2 is YFSETQ. Trimming pared 4 bases from V and 1 base from J, leaving 12 bases between. The CDR3 runs to 15 residues. CDR3 nucleotides: TGCGCCAGCAGCCCTGGGACTGGTTCCTACAATGAGCAGTTCTTC. It yields the protein CASSPGTGSYNEQFF.

The chain employs TRBV7-9 and TRBJ1-2, with unresolved D. The V end lost 3 bases, the J end lost 3 bases, and 11 bases lay between the germline ends. CDR1 and CDR2 (germline): SEHNR, FQNEAQ (reference sequence). The CDR3 sequence is 14 residues long. DNA of the CDR3: TGTGCCAGCAGCTTTGGCAGCGGACACTATGGCTACACCTTC. Translating it yields CASSFGSGHYGYTF.

The genes are TRBV6-5 and TRBJ1-1, with D perhaps TRBD1 (6 bases). Trimming shortened V by 6 bases and J by 0 bases, and 8 bases separated the two germline ends. Germline V gene lookup returns CDR1 MNHEY and CDR2 SVGAGI. This CDR3 is 13 amino acids long. This CDR3 reads CASSQGMNTEAFF. The CDR3 DNA reads TGTGCCAGCAGCCAGGGGATGAACACTGAAGCTTTCTTT.

This rearrangement joins TRBV18 to TRBJ1-2; 8 nucleotides line up with TRBD1. The CDR3 is made up of 15 amino acids. V was clipped by 4 bases and J by 4 bases; unmatched bases: 8. Germline V gene data show CDR1 as KGHSH and CDR2 as LQKENI. CDR3 in amino acids: CASSQGTGWAYGYTF. The CDR3 DNA reads TGTGCCAGCTCACAAGGGACAGGCTGGGCCTATGGCTACACCTTC.

The chain has TRBV30 and TRBJ1-2, with D perhaps TRBD1 (5 bases). CDR3 length: 11 amino acids. Germline V gene data show CDR1 as GTSNPN and CDR2 as SVGIG (reference sequence). The V end was cut by 4 bases, the J end by 5 bases, with 8 bases between. CDR3 sequence reads: CAWTRVYGYTF. CDR3 sequence (DNA): TGTGCCTGGACCAGGGTTTATGGCTACACCTTC.

J is TRBJ1-2 and V is TRBV29-1; unclear D gene. V shed 7 bases and J shed 7 bases, with 10 bases lying between them. Looked up from germline, CDR1 is SQVTM and CDR2 is ANQGSEA. The CDR3 consists of 10 residues. The CDR3 reads CSAVASGYTF. For the CDR3, the DNA is TGCAGCGCCGTAGCCAGTGGCTACACCTTC.

This chain uses TRBV5-5 with TRBJ1-5; D is unresolved. V was pared by 0 bases and J by 1 base, with 11 bases between. Germline CDR1 is SGHKS and CDR2 is YYEKEE (reference sequence). This CDR3 has 16 amino acids. CDR3 region: CASSLEEGWSNQPQHF. CDR3 DNA: TGTGCCAGCAGCTTGGAGGAGGGATGGAGCAATCAGCCCCAGCATTTT. The full variable domain, in which reference TRBV5-5 and TRBJ1-5 provide the parts outside the CDR3, is DAGVTQSPTHLIKTRGQQVTLRCSPISGHKSVSWYQQVLGQGPQFIFQYYEKEERGRGNFPDRFSARQFPNYSSELNVNALLLGDSALYLCASSLEEGWSNQPQHFGDGTRLSIL.

This chain joins TRBV4-1 and TRBJ2-4; 14 nucleotides match TRBD2. Germline V CDR1 and CDR2: MGHRA, YSYEKL. The CDR3 runs 21 residues. V was clipped by 0 bases and J by 1 base; unmatched bases: 11. The chain's CDR3 is CASSQESLTGTSGSAKNIQYF. The CDR3 DNA reads as TGCGCCAGCAGCCAAGAATCGTTGACGGGGACTAGCGGGAGTGCCAAAAACATTCAGTACTTC.

V gene TRBV4-2 combines with J gene TRBJ1-6; D is possibly TRBD1 (6 bases). The germline V gene has CDR1 LGHNA and CDR2 YNFKEQ. Trimming took off 1 base at V and 5 bases at J, with 12 bases between the two ends. This CDR3 region has 16 residues. The CDR3 DNA follows: TGTGCCAGCAGCCAAGTAGGGGGTCGAAATAATTCACCCCTCCACTTT. This sequence encodes CASSQVGGRNNSPLHF.

This chain uses TRBV5-6 with TRBJ1-4, with TRBD1 as a possible D gene (6 bases). The CDR3 consists of 14 residues. The V end lost 1 base, the J end lost 7 bases, and 11 bases lay between the germline ends. Germline CDR1 SGHDT, CDR2 YYEEEE. The CDR3 coding sequence is TGTGCCAGCAGCTTGAGGACAGCCCGTGAAAAACTGTTTTTT. This encodes CASSLRTAREKLFF. The whole variable domain, remainder taken from reference TRBV5-6 and TRBJ1-4, is DAGVTQSPTHLIKTRGQQVTLRCSPKSGHDTVSWYQQALGQGPQFIFQYYEEEERQRGNFPDRFSGHQFPNYSSELNVNALLLGDSALYLCASSLRTAREKLFFGSGTQLSVL.

The CDR3 region has the DNA TGTGCCAGCAGTTTAGCGGGAGCAGGGAATGAGCAGTTCTTC. Translating it yields CASSLAGAGNEQFF. The chain recombines TRBV25-1 with TRBJ2-1; the match to TRBD2 covers 9 bases. CDR1 and CDR2 from the germline V gene are MGHDK and SYGVNS. J was trimmed by 7 bases and V by 5 bases; bases with no gene match: 6. The CDR3 consists of 14 residues.

For the CDR3, the DNA is TGTGCCAGCAGCCTCGGGGCGGGGTTTAAGACCCAGTACTTC. This codes for CASSLGAGFKTQYF. V and J are TRBV7-2 and TRBJ2-5, with D perhaps matching TRBD2 (6 bases). The germline V and J ends were trimmed by 5 bases and 6 bases, with 16 bases remaining between them. The length of the CDR3 is 14 residues. Per the germline V gene, CDR1 is SGHTA and CDR2 is FQGNSA.

This rearrangement joins TRBV28 to TRBJ2-7; 7 bases agree with TRBD2. The V gene's germline CDR1 is MDHEN and CDR2 SYDVKM. V was pared by 8 bases and J by 2 bases, with 18 bases of the junction left unmatched. The CDR3 sequence is 17 residues long. The CDR3 spells CASRPLEGRLATYEQYF. CDR3 in DNA: TGTGCCAGCCGTCCTCTGGAGGGGAGACTAGCCACCTACGAGCAGTACTTC.